This entry lists 5 T cell receptor beta chains sequenced from one sample in a study of T cell repertoires in cytomegalovirus infection. Via MiXCR, TCRdb re-called the reads, giving one row per CDR3 protein. The sample carries a few hundred thousand distinct CDR3 sequences, 26% recorded once. The sequenced material came from PBMCs. The receptors come from a human donor in good health (CMV status not recorded). Some clones in this sample may be carry-over from other donors' samples.

The chain couples TRBV6-2 or TRBV6-3 to TRBJ2-7; D may be TRBD1 or TRBD2 (5 bases each). V was shortened by 5 bases and J by 5 bases, with 13 bases between the two germline ends. CDR3 length: 13 amino acids. Germline V CDR1 and CDR2: MNHEY, SVGEGT. This CDR3 is CASSIWGIDEQYV. Written as DNA, the CDR3 is TGTGCCAGCAGTATCTGGGGGATTGACGAGCAGTACGTC.

The J gene is TRBJ2-3, the V gene TRBV18; D ambiguous. There are 16 residues in the CDR3. V gave up 4 bases and J gave up 2 bases, with 16 bases separating them. In germline, CDR1 is KGHSH, CDR2 LQKENI. In DNA form, the CDR3 reads TGTGCCAGCTCACAATCGGCCCCCCCAAACACAGATACGCAGTATTTT. Protein: CASSQSAPPNTDTQYF. The whole variable domain, filled in from reference TRBV18 and TRBJ2-3, reads NAGVMQNPRHLVRRRGQEARLRCSPMKGHSHVYWYRQLPEEGLKFMVYLQKENIIDESGMPKERFSAEFPKEGPSILRIQQVVRGDSAAYFCASSQSAPPNTDTQYFGPGTRLTVL.

This sequence joins TRBV11-3 and TRBJ2-3; 12 positions agree with TRBD2. This CDR3 has 17 residues. Losses at the gene ends were 4 bases for V and 2 bases for J; bases not matched to a gene: 7. CDR1 is SGHNT and CDR2 is YENEEA in the germline V gene. DNA of the CDR3: TGTGCCAGCAGCTCTTATCGGACTAGCGGGACCACAGATACGCAGTATTTT. Translating gives CASSSYRTSGTTDTQYF.

The V and J genes are TRBV11-3 and TRBJ2-1; TRBD2 aligns across 7 bases. CDR1 and CDR2 (germline): SGHNT, YENEEA. The CDR3 runs 16 residues. The V and J ends lost 2 bases and 3 bases, in that order; junction bases with no gene match: 7. The CDR3 reads CASSLFSASGYNEQFF. CDR3 nucleotide sequence: TGTGCCAGCAGCTTATTTTCGGCTAGCGGCTACAATGAGCAGTTCTTC.

There are a few counts of this clonotype. J is TRBJ1-2 and V is TRBV12-3 or TRBV12-4; D is uncertain. There are 16 residues in the CDR3. V was clipped by 0 bases and J by 0 bases, with 11 bases between them. The CDR3 nucleotides are TGTGCCAGCAGTTTAGCGCAGGTCAGACCTAACTATGGCTACACCTTC. Protein product: CASSLAQVRPNYGYTF.